This TCR beta chain was identified in a study of cytomegalovirus exposure and HLA in healthy donors (dated by TCRdb to between 2016 and 2019). For the wider study: According to an earlier analysis of 587 of the donors, about 179 million T cells yielded 90 million to 130 million unique TCR beta sequences and about 300 Gb of sequence data. An early release covering around 630 HLA-typed donors comprised about 290 gigabases of sequencing data and around 80 million unique TCR sequences. Among the approximately 400 genotyped donors, around 81% belonged to the genetic ancestry cluster associated with self-reported Caucasian donors. The study aimed to test whether cataloging public T cell receptors could reveal signatures of past pathogen exposure. The T cell repertoires of 550 to 850 subjects were profiled by immunosequencing and related to cytomegalovirus serostatus. Besides the first cohort of around 670 subjects, a separate validation cohort made up of 90 to 150 different subjects was used. High-throughput TCR immunosequencing, statistical association of individual TCRs with disease status, and machine learning were combined to predict cytomegalovirus infection status. To study patterns of TCR occurrence, a later analysis re-analyzed previously published TCR beta repertoires from 550 to 800 donors and added high-resolution HLA genotyping. Rather than using new phenotypic data, the later analysis identified candidate immune exposures from TCR beta sequences and from how often those sequences occurred across donors. In an earlier analysis of a few hundred of the donors, high-throughput TCR beta sequencing was used to judge whether each TCR beta V gene segment behaved as functional or pseudogenic. Donor age, sex, ethnicity and CMV serostatus were collected together with the repertoire data. A later genetic analysis took genome-wide SNP genotypes for about three fifths of the 666 donors and used that subset as a discovery cohort. All discovery cohort repertoires had been generated on a single sequencing platform. Both class I and class II loci were covered by HLA typing, at four-digit resolution. Typing coverage differed by locus: A, B, C, DRB1 and DQB1 were typed in roughly 620-630 donors, DQA1 in roughly 510, DPA1 in some 600, and DPB1 in 450 to 480. Roughly 5 DR-DQ haplotypes were handled as single units for association and clustering, since linkage in the cohort was strong. On average, roughly 240,000 unique TCR beta nucleotide sequences were sequenced per donor among more than 350 genotyped donors of the cohort, with about 19% of those sequences being non-productive.

The study at large found these results: A further reported finding was that TCR beta sequences accurately predicted the HLA-A and HLA-B alleles for most subjects in the first cohort. The earlier analysis of fewer than 750 of the donors excluded roughly 17 rarely observed V segments, including chromosome 9 orphons, because counts were too low. A cluster of highly shared sequence variants was judged likely to represent a technical artifact of the sequencing pipeline. The authors suggested that the approach could potentially be extended to other disease states and immunological phenotypes. An earlier analysis of 450 to 750 of the donors showed that most TCR beta V segments appeared in productive rearrangements either about 87% or about 30% of the time, which broadly matched IMGT annotations. Immune exposure information for the cohort was limited to CMV serostatus. Roughly uniform sequencing depth across donors was assumed in presence/absence analyses, although this assumption may not hold. Cytomegalovirus status was reported to be diagnosed by the classifier with high specificity and sensitivity in both the original and validation cohorts. Most CMV-associated TCR beta chains appeared to be HLA-restricted in a later analysis, and the HLA associations seemed to be driven largely by CMV exposure. Some IMGT-functional V segments, including TRBV6-2 and TRBV6-3, could not be distinguished by the 87-base-pair reads and were therefore excluded. A later genetic analysis reported fewer N-insertions in productive TCRs among donors in an Asian-associated ancestry cluster than the approximately 700-donor mean. Assigning TCR associations to individual alleles was difficult when HLA alleles, especially DR and DQ, strongly co-occurred. In a later analysis, TCR association rates were found to vary across HLA loci, with the most associated TCRs seen for DRB1 alleles and the fewest for HLA-C alleles. A later analysis reported that several top co-occurrence clusters appeared linked to parvovirus B19, influenza, CMV and Epstein-Barr virus. Correlated functional status among segregating V segments might be attributable to linkage disequilibrium, but an unknown experimental factor could not be ruled out. A few of the identified cytomegalovirus-associated TCR beta chains were confirmed in vitro to be specific for cytomegalovirus antigens. A later genetic analysis associated a missense DCLRE1C variant with V-gene and J-gene trimming of TCR beta chains, and an independent cohort replicated the association. Specific HLA alleles were associated with over 15,000 TCR beta sequences at a false discovery rate of 0.05 in a later analysis. Most TCR sequences were seen in very few donors, while some public TCRs were found in many individuals. This cohort had only TCR beta chains sequenced, and the lack of alpha or paired-chain data limited which features could be detected. The study gave a list of about 150 TCR beta chains associated with cytomegalovirus. Because HLA typing was unavailable for some donors at each locus, only the typed subset was used in association tests. In a later analysis, HLA-associated TCR beta chains showed more clonal expansion and lower generation probabilities than non-associated chains that were equally common.

The library was produced with the immunoSEQ multiplex PCR assay. A mixture of 60 forward primers for TCR Vbeta segments and 13 reverse primers for TCR Jbeta segments was used in the multiplex PCR. Amplification of the CDR3 region of rearranged TCR beta genes was performed with a multiplex PCR assay on genomic DNA. Amplified TCR beta libraries were sequenced as 87-base-pair reads on the Illumina HiSeq System. The original pipeline was this. Across the roughly 700 repertoires, a later analysis counted some 80 million unique TCR beta chains, 9.5 million to 13 million of which were shared by at least two donors. Raw reads were error-corrected and collapsed into unique sequences with a nearest-neighbor algorithm that merged closely related sequences to remove PCR and sequencing errors. To assign V, D and J gene segments, CDR3 sequences were aligned to IMGT reference sequences. Each retained sequence needed at least a six-nucleotide match to both a V gene segment and a J gene segment. A rearrangement was called productive if the CDR3 had no stop codons and remained in frame with V and J, and every other rearrangement was called non-productive. CDR3 was defined according to IMGT convention as the region running from the second conserved V-encoded cysteine to the conserved J-encoded phenylalanine. The earlier analysis of around 640 of the donors excluded sequences that lacked an unambiguous match to a single V gene segment. In an earlier analysis of 500 to 750 of the donors, V segments were called functional above 56.7% productive rearrangements and were called segregating when the between-donor standard deviation exceeded 5%. To diagnose cytomegalovirus status from the catalog of TCR beta chain sequences, a statistical classification framework was built. In a later analysis, V and J genes were assigned by comparing TCR nucleotide sequences against IMGT/GENE-DB human TR gene sequences. In a later analysis, CDR3 sequences and most-parsimonious VDJ recombination scenarios were assigned using the TCRdist pipeline. In a later analysis, each TCR beta chain was defined by its CDR3 amino acid sequence together with its V-gene family, and reads lacking a unique V-gene family were excluded. To address suspected cross-contamination and a sequencing artifact, a later analysis removed 450 to 700 highly shared, low-generation-probability nucleotide sequences. In a later analysis, a clonal expansion index was calculated for each public chain from normalized within-repertoire ranks of inferred template counts. Generation probabilities in a later analysis came from a VDJ recombination model fitted to out-of-frame rearrangements, and those results were checked against IGoR. In a later analysis, hypergeometric tests were used to score TCR-TCR, TCR-HLA and TCR-CMV co-occurrence, with a repertoire-size bias correction applied to TCR pairs. To estimate false discovery rates, a later analysis permuted the HLA or CMV assignments 20 times. A later analysis grouped co-occurring TCRs with DBSCAN, adding TCRdist sequence similarity when clustering within HLA-allele-positive subsets. Repertoires with fewer than 30,000 or more than 120,000 public chains were left out of co-occurrence clustering, as were a handful of repertoires with anomalous nucleotide sharing. The source is immuneACCESS, and TCRdb retained only in-frame sequences with V and J called. Part of the clones is not carried over; for the studies checked, unresolved V genes explain less than half of this, and the remainder is unexplained. That table furnishes V, J and clone size, whereas the DNA furnished D and trimming. The sample table records 150,000 to 200,000 clones; 70% to 75% of these occur just once. The ten largest account for approximately 4.6% of the sample.

This clone was counted once. This clone's antigen is unknown. Qualities for individual bases were not recorded, and no much larger clone is one base off. Ends trimmed: V by 3 bases, J by 6 bases; bases unmatched to a gene: 6. The CDR3 holds 14 amino acids from the cysteine to the phenylalanine. The CDR3 DNA has 42 bases and is translated from base 1. From a lookup of the germline V gene, CDR1 and CDR2 are SGHDN and FVKESK. In total, more than 500 healthy bone marrow donors made up the cohort. All cohort members were sampled while nominally healthy, although unrecorded immune exposures were likely present. The donor tested CMV seropositive and was one of the 289 seropositive cohort members. Every donor gave a peripheral blood sample, and the peripheral blood mononuclear cells from that sample were used for TCR beta sequencing. Genomic DNA extraction from the blood cell samples was performed with the Qiagen DNeasy Blood Extraction Kit.

This receptor was taken from a man between 18 and 35 years old in good health and CMV-seropositive. The chain employs TRBV14 and TRBJ1-1; 8 junctional bases match TRBD1. Sequencing was carried out using PBMCs. The nucleotides read TGTGCCAGCAGCCAGGACAGGGAGGGTGCTGAAGCTTTCTTT. Protein translation: CASSQDREGAEAFF.